This entry describes one T cell receptor beta chain. This clonotype has at least ten counts. Its antigen is not yet known. Base quality data are lacking; no much larger clone is found one base away. CDR1 SGHVS and CDR2 FNYEAQ were looked up in the germline V gene. V loses 2 bases, J loses 3 bases, and the germline ends lie 10 bases apart. The CDR3 has 14 amino acids, counting the end cysteine and phenylalanine. The DNA shown is the 42-base CDR3, in frame from base 1. Receptor amplification or capture employed 5' RACE. The sequencing machine was an Illumina Genome Analyzer IIx. The RNA-based TCR cDNA libraries were made using a previously described protocol that was modified in several ways. To prevent cross-contamination, sample-specific barcodes were introduced on both ends of each TCR cDNA library during cDNA synthesis and amplification. In the authors' own workflow: Between about 90,000 and nearly 500,000 clonotypes were identified per individual, and about 2 to 3.6 million CDR3-containing reads were obtained per library. After reads with improper barcode index combinations were thrown out, a cloneset for each library was built using the MiTCR software. While assembling CDR3 clonotypes, MiTCR filtered or rescued low-quality reads and corrected PCR and sequencing errors. Artificial out-of-frame clonotypes were removed by being mapped to in-frame sequences, with one indel in the CDR3 allowed. Similarity of V and J gene usage between donors was measured as Jensen-Shannon divergence divided by mean entropy. The public reads were quality trimmed at Q25 with fastp and then assembled into clones with MiXCR by TCRdb, keeping productive beta chains. Identical CDR3 proteins give one entry, which carries the most common genes and DNA. For this entry, the V and J calls and clone size follow TCRdb and not the study's own pipeline. The sample yields 350,000 to 400,000 distinct CDR3 sequences; more than 25% were counted once. About 6% of the sample is held by the ten biggest clonotypes.

The donors were six healthy women who made up three monozygous twin pairs. All three twin pairs had been reared together and were thought likely to have met the same infectious agents and vaccines. RNA was isolated from peripheral blood mononuclear cells and used to prepare TCR cDNA libraries. This specimen comes from a study of identical twins' blood T cells (dated by TCRdb to 2013 to 2014). General notes on the study: Roughly 50 million Illumina reads were obtained across 12 libraries, of which six were alpha-chain libraries and six were beta-chain libraries. To assess how genetics influences repertoire formation, the study used next-generation sequencing to compare the TCR alpha and beta chain repertoires of three pairs of monozygous twins.

The study at large found these results: How many CDR3 clonotypes two donors shared depended mainly on the product of their cloneset sizes, and the twins did not clearly stray from this trend. Because the twins were reared together, environmental influences could not be ruled out as the explanation for twin similarity. Twin pairs were reported to be markedly more alike in V gene usage than unrelated donors were, even when looking at non-selected out-of-frame TCRbeta clonotypes. Among the most abundant TCRbeta clonotypes, each donor shared more CDR3 sequences with her twin than with unrelated donors. The proposed role of the TCRalpha J segment in MHC recognition during thymic selection was stated to require validation by independent studies.

Rearrangement joined TRBV7-6 to TRBJ1-1, with no reliable assignment of the D segment. The specimen sequenced was PBMCs. This clonotype originated in a woman aged 18-49 years in good health. The CDR3 reads as follows: CASSLSGRDTEAFF. The base sequence is TGTGCCAGCAGCTTAAGTGGGAGGGACACTGAAGCTTTCTTT.